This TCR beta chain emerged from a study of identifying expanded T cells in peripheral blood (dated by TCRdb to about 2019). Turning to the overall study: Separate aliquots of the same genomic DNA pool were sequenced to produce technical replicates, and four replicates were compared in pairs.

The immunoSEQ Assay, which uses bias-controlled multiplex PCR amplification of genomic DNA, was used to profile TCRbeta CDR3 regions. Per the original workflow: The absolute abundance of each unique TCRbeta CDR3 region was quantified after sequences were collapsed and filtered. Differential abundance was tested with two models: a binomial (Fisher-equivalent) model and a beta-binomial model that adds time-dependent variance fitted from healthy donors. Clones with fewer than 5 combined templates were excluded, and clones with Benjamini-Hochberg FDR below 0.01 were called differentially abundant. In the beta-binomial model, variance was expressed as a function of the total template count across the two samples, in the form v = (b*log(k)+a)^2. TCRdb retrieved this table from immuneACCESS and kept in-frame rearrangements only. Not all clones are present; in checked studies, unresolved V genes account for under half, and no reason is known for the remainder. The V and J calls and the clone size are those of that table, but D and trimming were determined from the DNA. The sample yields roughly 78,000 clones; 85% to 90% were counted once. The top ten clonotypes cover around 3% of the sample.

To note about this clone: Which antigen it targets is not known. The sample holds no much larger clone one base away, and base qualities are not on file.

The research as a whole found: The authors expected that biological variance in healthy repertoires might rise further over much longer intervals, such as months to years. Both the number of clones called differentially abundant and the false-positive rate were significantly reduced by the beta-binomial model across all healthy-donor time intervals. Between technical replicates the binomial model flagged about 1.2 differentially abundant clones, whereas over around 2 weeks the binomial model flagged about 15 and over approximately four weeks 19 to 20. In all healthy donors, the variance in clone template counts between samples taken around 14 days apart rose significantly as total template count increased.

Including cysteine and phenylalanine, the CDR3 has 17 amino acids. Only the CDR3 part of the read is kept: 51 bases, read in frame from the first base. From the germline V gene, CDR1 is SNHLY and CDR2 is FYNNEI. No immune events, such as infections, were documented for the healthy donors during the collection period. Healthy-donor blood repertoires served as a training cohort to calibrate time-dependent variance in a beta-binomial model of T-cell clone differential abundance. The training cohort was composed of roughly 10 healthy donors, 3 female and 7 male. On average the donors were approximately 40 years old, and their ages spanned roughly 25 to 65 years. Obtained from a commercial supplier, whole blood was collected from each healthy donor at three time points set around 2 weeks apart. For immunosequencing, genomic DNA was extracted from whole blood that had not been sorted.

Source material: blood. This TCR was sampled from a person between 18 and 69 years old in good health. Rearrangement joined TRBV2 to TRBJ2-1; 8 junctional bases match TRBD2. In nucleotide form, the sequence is TGTGCTATAGTAGTACTAGCGGTTAGTGGGTCCTACAATGAGCAGTTCTTC. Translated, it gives CAIVVLAVSGSYNEQFF.